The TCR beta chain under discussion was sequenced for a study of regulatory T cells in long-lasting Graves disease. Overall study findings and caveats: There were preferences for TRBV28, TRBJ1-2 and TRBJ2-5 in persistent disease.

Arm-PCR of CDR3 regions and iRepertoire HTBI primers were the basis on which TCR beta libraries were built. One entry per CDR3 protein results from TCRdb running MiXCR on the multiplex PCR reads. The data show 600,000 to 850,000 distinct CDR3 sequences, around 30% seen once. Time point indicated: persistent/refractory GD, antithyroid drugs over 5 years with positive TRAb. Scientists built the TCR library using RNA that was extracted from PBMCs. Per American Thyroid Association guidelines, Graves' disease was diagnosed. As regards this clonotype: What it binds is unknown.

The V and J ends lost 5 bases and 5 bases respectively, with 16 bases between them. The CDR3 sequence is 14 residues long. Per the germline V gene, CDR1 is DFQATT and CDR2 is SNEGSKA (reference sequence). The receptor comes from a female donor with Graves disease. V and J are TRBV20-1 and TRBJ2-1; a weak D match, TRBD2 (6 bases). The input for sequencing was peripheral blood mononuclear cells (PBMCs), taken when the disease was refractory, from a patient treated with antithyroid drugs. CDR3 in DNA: TGCAGTGCTGTCCAGCGGGTTATCAACAATGAGCAGTTCTTC. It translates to CSAVQRVINNEQFF.